This T cell receptor (beta chain) was found in a study of cytotoxic CD8 clonotypes in ibrutinib-treated CLL. Whole-study context: Patient counts were over 9 relapsed/refractory, over 14 treatment-naive and around 17 IGHV unmutated. A median around 12 months of treatment, range 6 to 36, preceded the collection of response samples. Response was recorded as partial in approximately 24 patients and complete in 2; at median approximately six years, roughly 15 remained remitted and around twelve had progressed.

Trimming took off 1 base at V and 1 base at J, with 7 bases between the two ends. Germline V lookup: CDR1 SGHAT, CDR2 FQNNGV. This CDR3 is 14 amino acids long. Generated by immunoSEQ multiplex PCR, the TCRdb table keeps only in-frame clones and is missing some. The top ten clones hold roughly an eighth of a sample with 150,000 to 250,000 clones, approximately 68% of them seen once. The TCR was taken from a human donor with chronic lymphocytic leukemia. The starting material was PBMCs, obtained after 24 months of ibrutinib treatment. V is TRBV11-2 and J is TRBJ1-2, with D unclear. The CDR3 DNA reads as TGTGCCAGCAGCTTAGGGCACTATAACTATGGCTACACCTTC. Amino acids: CASSLGHYNYGYTF.